Listed below are T cell receptor beta chains from one sample, sequenced in a study of blood T cell repertoires in COVID-19. Libraries were prepared by immunoSEQ multiplex PCR; TCRdb keeps only in-frame clonotypes and omits some of them. The sample contains approximately 89,000 clones, 85% of which appear only once. The sequencing sample was made of peripheral blood. All receptors come from a woman aged 70-85 years with active or convalescent COVID-19. CDR3s include the opening cysteine and the closing phenylalanine or tryptophan. D genes are given only for firm matches. Clone size is shown for a subset of rows, as once, few, many or a class of expanded clone.

abundance: .; v_gene: TRBV10-3; j_gene: TRBJ2-3; d_gene: TRBD2; CDR3nt: TGTGCCGCCACTAGCGGGGGCACAGATACGCAGTATTTT; CDR3aa: CAATSGGTDTQYF
abundance: few; v_gene: TRBV27; j_gene: TRBJ1-1; d_gene: .; CDR3nt: TGTGCCAGCAATCCGGTAGGGGTAAACACTGAAGCTTTCTTT; CDR3aa: CASNPVGVNTEAFF
abundance: .; v_gene: TRBV19; j_gene: TRBJ1-5; d_gene: .; CDR3nt: TGTGCCAGTAGTATCTCCTCGGGGAGGTCAAGGGGTAGTCAGCCCCAGCATTTT; CDR3aa: CASSISSGRSRGSQPQHF
abundance: once; v_gene: TRBV2; j_gene: TRBJ1-2; d_gene: TRBD1; CDR3nt: TGTGCCAGCAGTCCCGGGACAGCCGGAATTTACACCTTC; CDR3aa: CASSPGTAGIYTF
abundance: .; v_gene: TRBV5-1; j_gene: TRBJ2-7; d_gene: .; CDR3nt: TGCGCCAGCAGCTTTTCGGGTCCGACCTACGAGCAGTACTTC; CDR3aa: CASSFSGPTYEQYF
abundance: .; v_gene: TRBV5-1; j_gene: TRBJ2-2; d_gene: .; CDR3nt: TGCGCCAGCAGGAGCGCGGGGATAGGGACCGGGGAGCTGTTTTTT; CDR3aa: CASRSAGIGTGELFF
abundance: .; v_gene: TRBV6-6; j_gene: TRBJ1-5; d_gene: .; CDR3nt: TGTGCCAGCAGTTACTCGACGGGAATTGTAAGTCAGCCCCAGCATTTT; CDR3aa: CASSYSTGIVSQPQHF
abundance: .; v_gene: TRBV9; j_gene: TRBJ1-1; d_gene: .; CDR3nt: TGTGCCAGCAGCGTAGATCAGGAGGTCGCTGAAGCTTTCTTT; CDR3aa: CASSVDQEVAEAFF
abundance: few; v_gene: TRBV5-6; j_gene: TRBJ1-2; d_gene: TRBD1; CDR3nt: TGTGCCAGCAGCCCCGGGACAGGCAACTATGGCTACACCTTC; CDR3aa: CASSPGTGNYGYTF
abundance: .; v_gene: TRBV5-1; j_gene: TRBJ1-2; d_gene: .; CDR3nt: TGCGCCAGCAGCTTCGGTAGGACAAATCTGGTGGGAGGCTACACCTTC; CDR3aa: CASSFGRTNLVGGYTF
abundance: .; v_gene: TRBV29-1; j_gene: TRBJ1-1; d_gene: .; CDR3nt: TGCAGCGTTGTGGGGGGGGAGAACACTGAAGCTTTCTTT; CDR3aa: CSVVGGENTEAFF
abundance: few; v_gene: TRBV2; j_gene: TRBJ2-2; d_gene: TRBD1; CDR3nt: TGTGCCAGCACCCAAACCGGGACAGGGGGCACCGGGGAGCTGTTTTTT; CDR3aa: CASTQTGTGGTGELFF
abundance: few; v_gene: TRBV4-1; j_gene: TRBJ1-1; d_gene: .; CDR3nt: TGCGCCAGCAGCCAAGTCCCCACAGTGAACACTGAAGCTTTCTTT; CDR3aa: CASSQVPTVNTEAFF
abundance: .; v_gene: TRBV18; j_gene: TRBJ2-7; d_gene: .; CDR3nt: TGTGCCAGCTCAGCGGCGAGCTCCTACGAGCAGTACTTC; CDR3aa: CASSAASSYEQYF
abundance: .; v_gene: TRBV19; j_gene: TRBJ2-1; d_gene: TRBD2; CDR3nt: TGTGCCAGTAGTCCGCGGGACTACCTAAAGCAGTTCTTC; CDR3aa: CASSPRDYLKQFF
abundance: .; v_gene: TRBV18; j_gene: TRBJ1-1; d_gene: .; CDR3nt: TGTGCCAGCTCACCACTGGCCCCAGGGAACACTGAAGCTTTCTTT; CDR3aa: CASSPLAPGNTEAFF
abundance: .; v_gene: TRBV19; j_gene: TRBJ2-2; d_gene: TRBD2; CDR3nt: TGTGCCAGTAAGCGGCGGGGGGATACCGGGGAGCTGTTTTTT; CDR3aa: CASKRRGDTGELFF
abundance: .; v_gene: TRBV7-9; j_gene: TRBJ2-4; d_gene: TRBD1; CDR3nt: TGTGCCAGCAGCCCTTTCGGACAGGGAAACATTCAGTACTTC; CDR3aa: CASSPFGQGNIQYF
abundance: .; v_gene: TRBV6-5; j_gene: TRBJ1-4; d_gene: .; CDR3nt: TGTGCCAGCAGTTACGCCGCGAGGGGGTATGAAAAACTGTTTTTT; CDR3aa: CASSYAARGYEKLFF
abundance: .; v_gene: TRBV5-1; j_gene: TRBJ1-3; d_gene: TRBD1; CDR3nt: TGCGCCAGCAGCACCGGGACAGGGGCTGGAAACACCATATATTTT; CDR3aa: CASSTGTGAGNTIYF
abundance: .; v_gene: TRBV18; j_gene: TRBJ1-3; d_gene: TRBD1; CDR3nt: TGTGCCAGCTCACTCAAGGACAGGACCTTTTCTGGAAACACCATATATTTT; CDR3aa: CASSLKDRTFSGNTIYF
abundance: .; v_gene: TRBV27; j_gene: TRBJ2-7; d_gene: .; CDR3nt: TGTGCCAGCAGTCGACAGTTCACTTCCTACGAGCAGTACTTC; CDR3aa: CASSRQFTSYEQYF
abundance: .; v_gene: TRBV6-5; j_gene: TRBJ1-2; d_gene: .; CDR3nt: TGTGCCAGCAGTCCTCGGACGGGGGGCTACACCTTC; CDR3aa: CASSPRTGGYTF
abundance: .; v_gene: TRBV5-5; j_gene: TRBJ2-7; d_gene: .; CDR3nt: TGTGCCAGCAGCTTCGCGACAGAACAGTACTTC; CDR3aa: CASSFATEQYF
abundance: .; v_gene: TRBV7-2; j_gene: TRBJ2-1; d_gene: .; CDR3nt: TGTGCCAGCAGCTTAGCGTCGCAGGGCTCCTACAATGAGCAGTTCTTC; CDR3aa: CASSLASQGSYNEQFF
abundance: .; v_gene: TRBV10-3; j_gene: TRBJ1-1; d_gene: .; CDR3nt: TGTGCCATCAGTCCCGGTGAGGGTTCGAGTAGGGCTTTCTTT; CDR3aa: CAISPGEGSSRAFF
abundance: .; v_gene: TRBV5-1; j_gene: TRBJ2-5; d_gene: .; CDR3nt: TGCGCCACCGGGGGGGGACAGGGTCTCGAGACCCAGTACTTC; CDR3aa: CATGGGQGLETQYF
abundance: .; v_gene: TRBV18; j_gene: TRBJ1-1; d_gene: .; CDR3nt: TGTGCCAGCTCACCCGATGGGGGAGGGACTGAAGCTTTCTTT; CDR3aa: CASSPDGGGTEAFF